This TCR beta chain comes out of a study of shared clonotypes between healthy human individuals. The count of this clone is one. As defined, naive CD8 cells were CD45RO-negative and positively selected for CCR7, with terminally differentiated effector memory CD45RA+ cells excluded. This CDR3 contains 18 residues. After removal of 0 bases from V and 2 bases from J, the junction contained 9 bases not matched to a gene. Germline V lookup: CDR1 MRHNA, CDR2 SNTAGT. Profiling relied on immunoSEQ multiplex PCR, and the TCRdb table lists in-frame clones only, not all of them. Among under 700,000 clones, approximately 95% were seen once, and the ten largest hold approximately 0.11%.

Sequencing used naive CD8+ T cells sorted from blood. The TCR sequence derives from a woman under 40 in good health. The gene calls are TRBV6-4 and TRBJ2-1; the match to TRBD2 covers 8 bases. The CDR3 coding sequence is TGTGCCAGCAGTGACTCGGAGGTAGCGGGATGGGCCTACAATGAGCAGTTCTTC. Translating gives CASSDSEVAGWAYNEQFF.